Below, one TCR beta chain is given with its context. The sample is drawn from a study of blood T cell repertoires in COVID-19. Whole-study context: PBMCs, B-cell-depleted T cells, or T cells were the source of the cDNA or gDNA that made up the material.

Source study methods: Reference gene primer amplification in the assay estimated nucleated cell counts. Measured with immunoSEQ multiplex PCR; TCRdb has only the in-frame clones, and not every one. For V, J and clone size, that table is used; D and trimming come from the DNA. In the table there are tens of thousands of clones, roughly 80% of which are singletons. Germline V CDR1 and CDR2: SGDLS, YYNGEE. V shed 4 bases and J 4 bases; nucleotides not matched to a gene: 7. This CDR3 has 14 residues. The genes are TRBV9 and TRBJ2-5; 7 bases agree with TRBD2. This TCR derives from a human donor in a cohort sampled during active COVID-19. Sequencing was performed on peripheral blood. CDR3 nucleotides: TGTGCCAGCAGCCCCGGACTAGTAGGAGAGACCCAGTACTTC. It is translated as CASSPGLVGETQYF.